One T cell receptor beta chain is described in this entry. Its target is not known. PCR primers comprised 60 Vbeta and 13 Jbeta primers. Source study methods: Approximately 11 million shared chains were among the roughly 78 million unique TCR beta chains that a later analysis counted. Generated by immunoSEQ multiplex PCR, the TCRdb table keeps only in-frame clones and is missing some. V, J and clone size reflect that table, while D and trimming were determined from the DNA. The sample shows roughly 170,000 clones, roughly three quarters of them seen only once. This specimen belongs to a study of cytomegalovirus exposure and HLA in healthy donors. Whole-study results and caveats: Sequencing likely generated an artifact that appeared as a cluster of highly shared sequence variants. Analysis was performed later, and it showed HLA-associated TCR beta chains to be more clonally expanded than equally common others.

This TCR was recovered from a woman between 50 and 59 years old in good health and CMV-seropositive. Sequencing used PBMCs.

The CDR3 here is CASSRQGTQETQYF. In DNA form, the CDR3 reads TGTGCCAGCAGCCGACAGGGGACGCAAGAGACCCAGTACTTC. This sequence joins TRBV7-9 and TRBJ2-5, with 8 bases that match TRBD1. Germline V gives CDR1 SEHNR, CDR2 FQNEAQ (reference sequence). CDR3 length equals 14 residues. V was clipped by 5 bases and J by 2 bases; unmatched bases: 4.